This TCR beta chain was sequenced during a study of blood T cell repertoires in COVID-19. Individuals drawn from 24 US areas were roughly 18 to 95 years old. Cohort allocation depended upon clinical history that participants reported. Recovered status applied to Cohort 3 donors who had two consecutive negative PCRs. It also applied to those with clearance or with symptom resolution. Per the original methods: Reference gene primer amplification in the assay estimated nucleated cell counts. Profiling relied on immunoSEQ multiplex PCR, and the TCRdb table lists in-frame clones only, not all of them. D and trimming were read from the DNA, whereas the V and J calls and clone size are those reported in that table. The top ten hold about 0.63% of the sample, which has about 440,000 clones, about 90% seen once. Per germline, CDR1 KGHSH and CDR2 LQKENI. The length of the CDR3 is 15 residues. The V segment lost 2 bases and the J segment 4 bases; nucleotides outside the gene matches: 2.

Sequencing was done on a sample of PBMCs or T cells enriched from blood (not recorded which). V is TRBV18 and J is TRBJ2-2; 9 nucleotides match TRBD1. The TCR comes from a young man who had recovered from COVID-19. CDR3 in DNA: TGTGCCAGCTCACCAGGGACAGGGTCCACCGGGGAGCTGTTTTTT. This encodes CASSPGTGSTGELFF.